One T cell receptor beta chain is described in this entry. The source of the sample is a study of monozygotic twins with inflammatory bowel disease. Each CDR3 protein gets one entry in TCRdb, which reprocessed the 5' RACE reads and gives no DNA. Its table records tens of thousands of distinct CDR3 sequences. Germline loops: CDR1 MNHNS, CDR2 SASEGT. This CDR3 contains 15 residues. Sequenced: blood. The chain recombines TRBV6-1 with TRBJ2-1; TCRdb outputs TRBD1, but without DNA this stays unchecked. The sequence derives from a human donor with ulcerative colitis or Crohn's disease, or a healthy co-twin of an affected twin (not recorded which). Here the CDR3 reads CASSPDRGNSNEQFF.